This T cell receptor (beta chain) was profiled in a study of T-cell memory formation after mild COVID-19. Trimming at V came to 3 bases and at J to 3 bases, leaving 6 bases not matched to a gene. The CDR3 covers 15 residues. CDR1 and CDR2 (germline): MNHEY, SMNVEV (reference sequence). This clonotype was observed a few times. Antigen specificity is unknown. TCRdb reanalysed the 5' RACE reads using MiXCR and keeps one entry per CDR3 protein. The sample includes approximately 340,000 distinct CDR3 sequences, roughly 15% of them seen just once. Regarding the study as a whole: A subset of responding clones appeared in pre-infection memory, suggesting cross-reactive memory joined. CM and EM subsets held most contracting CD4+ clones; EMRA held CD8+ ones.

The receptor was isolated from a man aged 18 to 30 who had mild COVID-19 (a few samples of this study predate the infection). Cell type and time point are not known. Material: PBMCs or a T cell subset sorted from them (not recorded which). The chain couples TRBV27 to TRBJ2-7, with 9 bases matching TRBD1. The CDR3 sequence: CASSLTGTGIYEQYF. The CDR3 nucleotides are TGTGCCAGCAGTTTGACCGGGACAGGGATCTACGAGCAGTACTTC.